These 27 T cell receptor beta chains were all obtained from the same sample, sequenced in a study of control samples from healthy donors and cancer patients. The table came from immunoSEQ multiplex PCR; TCRdb's copy has only in-frame clones and leaves some out. The table records tens of thousands of clones, around nine tenths of them present only once. The sample consisted of PBMCs. The source of these receptors is a woman between 40 and 55 years old with lung cancer.

The chain recombines TRBV2 with TRBJ1-1, with TRBD1 as a possible D gene (6 bases). Trimming took off 6 bases at V and 1 base at J, with 9 bases between the two ends. This CDR3 contains 13 residues. The germline gives CDR1 SNHLY, CDR2 FYNNEI. CDR3 sequence reads: CASRVQGNTEAFF. CDR3 nucleotides: TGTGCCAGCAGGGTACAGGGGAACACTGAAGCTTTCTTT.

This clone was picked up a small number of times. CDR3 residues: CASRGQFTNYGYTF. As DNA, the CDR3 is TGTGCCAGCAGGGGACAGTTTACTAACTATGGCTACACCTTC. V usage is TRBV6-5 and J usage is TRBJ1-2; the match to TRBD1 covers 7 bases. V was pared by 6 bases and J by 0 bases, with 4 bases of the junction left unmatched. This CDR3 has 14 residues. The germline gives CDR1 MNHEY, CDR2 SVGAGI.

In the case of this clone: The junction shows a germline mismatch at one end, possibly a read error. V and J are TRBV4-2 and TRBJ1-5; D may be TRBD1 (5 bases). The CDR3 consists of 15 residues. In germline, CDR1 is LGHNA, CDR2 YNFKEQ. In DNA, the CDR3 is TGTGCCAGCACCCAAAGCAGGGTGGGGCACCAGCCCCAGCATTTT. Translated: CASTQSRVGHQPQHF.

J is TRBJ2-7 and V is TRBV9; 11 nucleotides line up with TRBD2. This CDR3 contains 14 residues. J gave up 4 bases and V 3 bases, and 3 bases lay outside the gene matches. Per germline, CDR1 SGDLS and CDR2 YYNGEE. The CDR3 protein is CASSAGTSGYEQYF. The DNA for the CDR3 is TGTGCCAGCAGCGCTGGGACTAGCGGATACGAGCAGTACTTC. The full variable domain, its missing parts supplied by reference TRBV9 and TRBJ2-7, is DSGVTQTPKHLITATGQRVTLRCSPRSGDLSVYWYQQSLDQGLQFLIQYYNGEERAKGNILERFSAQQFPDLHSELNLSSLELGDSALYFCASSAGTSGYEQYFGPGTRLTVT.

The gene calls are TRBV27 and TRBJ1-4; TRBD1 matches at 7 bases. V shed 5 bases, J shed 4 bases, and the junction held 10 bases outside the gene matches. The CDR3 has 16 amino acids. The V gene's germline CDR1 is MNHEY and CDR2 SMNVEV (reference sequence). The CDR3 nucleotides are TGTGCCAGCAGTCCCCGACAGGGAGGGTTTAATGAAAAACTGTTTTTT. Residues: CASSPRQGGFNEKLFF.

The J gene is TRBJ2-3, the V gene TRBV20-1, with 8 bases fitting TRBD1. V gave up 3 bases and J gave up 1 base; unmatched junction bases: 6. The CDR3 has 15 amino acids. Germline V gene lookup returns CDR1 DFQATT and CDR2 SNEGSKA (reference sequence). CDR3 DNA: TGCAGTGCTAGTCAGGGGGCGGAGGGCACAGATACGCAGTATTTT. Its translation is CSASQGAEGTDTQYF.

The gene calls are TRBV12-3 or TRBV12-4 and TRBJ1-4; no reliable D call. V gave up 1 base and J gave up 10 bases, with 4 bases separating them. The CDR3 has 11 residues. The CDR3 nucleotides read TGTGCCAGCAGTTTAGGAGGAAAACTGTTTTTT. Encoded protein: CASSLGGKLFF.

The chain recombines TRBV2 with TRBJ2-1; D may be TRBD2 (6 bases). Trimming removed 8 bases at V and 10 bases at J, with 15 bases between. Looked up from germline, CDR1 is SNHLY and CDR2 is FYNNEI. The CDR3 is 12 residues long. CDR3: CASGGLLREQFF. CDR3 coding DNA: TGTGCCAGCGGGGGGTTATTGCGCGAGCAGTTCTTC.

The chain has TRBV12-3 or TRBV12-4 and TRBJ1-1; D possibly corresponds to TRBD1 (5 bases). The CDR3 extends over 13 amino acids. V was cut by 7 bases and J by 9 bases, with 18 bases left in between. As DNA, the CDR3 is TGTGCCAGCACCCTTCGAGAGCAGGGCCAAGCTTTCTTT. The encoded protein is CASTLREQGQAFF.

The chain employs TRBV2 and TRBJ1-1, with D perhaps matching TRBD1 (5 bases). Germline CDR1 is SNHLY and CDR2 is FYNNEI. Trimming left V 2 bases short and J 3 bases short, with 10 bases between. The CDR3 has 14 residues. The CDR3 sequence is CASSEQGRDTEAFF. CDR3 bases: TGTGCCAGCAGTGAACAGGGCCGGGACACTGAAGCTTTCTTT.

In DNA, the CDR3 is TGTGCCAGTTATCGGGGAACCAGTGGCTACACCTTC. As protein: CASYRGTSGYTF. The rearrangement joins TRBV19 to TRBJ1-2; D call uncertain. The V end lost 8 bases, the J end lost 7 bases, and 14 bases lay between the germline ends. Germline V gene data show CDR1 as LNHDA and CDR2 as SQIVND (reference sequence). This CDR3 comprises 12 residues.

Comments on this clone: In the same sample, other DNA sequences code for this CDR3. The chain recombines TRBV19 with TRBJ2-6; D is possibly TRBD1 (5 bases). The CDR3 covers 16 residues. V was trimmed by 6 bases and J by 0 bases, leaving 12 bases between them. Germline-derived CDR1 and CDR2 are LNHDA and SQIVND (reference sequence). For the CDR3, the DNA is TGTGCCAGTAGAACCCCAGGGCTCTCTGGGGCCAACGTCCTGACTTTC. Its translation is CASRTPGLSGANVLTF.

The V call is TRBV5-4, the J call TRBJ2-7; 8 bases agree with TRBD1. J was trimmed by 2 bases and V by 4 bases; bases with no gene match: 5. The CDR3 length is 14 residues. In germline, CDR1 is SGHNT, CDR2 YYREEE (reference sequence). The CDR3, as DNA: TGTGCCAGCAGCCTAAAACAGGGGGCCTACGAGCAGTACTTC. Its protein is CASSLKQGAYEQYF.

The chain couples TRBV10-3 to TRBJ2-7; D is perhaps TRBD2 (6 bases). CDR1 ENHRY and CDR2 SYGVKD come from the germline V gene. CDR3 length: 17 amino acids. The germline V and J ends were trimmed by 2 bases and 5 bases, with 22 bases remaining between them. The CDR3: CAISEATKNPPGDEQYF. The CDR3 nucleotides are TGTGCCATCAGTGAGGCAACAAAAAACCCTCCGGGGGACGAGCAGTACTTC.

With respect to this clone: Mismatch with germline at one junction end may stem from a read error. V and J are TRBV4-1 and TRBJ2-1; 13 bases are shared with TRBD2. The CDR3 totals 18 residues. Germline CDR1 is MGHRA and CDR2 is YSYEKL. The CDR3 reads CASSQDALAGGYYNGQFF. The CDR3 DNA sequence: TGCGCCAGCAGCCAAGACGCACTAGCGGGGGGGTATTACAATGGGCAGTTCTTC.

The gene calls are TRBV12-3 or TRBV12-4 and TRBJ1-2; tentative D call: TRBD1 (5 bases). Trimming left V 3 bases short and J 4 bases short, with 9 bases between. There are 13 residues in the CDR3. The CDR3 nucleotides are TGTGCCAGCAGTTTGACAGTGAGCTATGGCTACACCTTC. Encoded protein: CASSLTVSYGYTF.

This chain joins TRBV7-7 and TRBJ2-2; maybe TRBD2 (5 bases). Germline CDR1 reads SSHAT; CDR2 reads FNYEAQ (reference sequence). V was clipped by 5 bases and J by 7 bases, with 14 bases between them. The CDR3 contains 14 residues. The CDR3 DNA sequence: TGTGCCAGCAGCCCACTCTCACGGGGCGGGGAGCTGTTTTTT. It encodes CASSPLSRGGELFF.

V usage is TRBV27 and J usage is TRBJ1-2; D is possibly TRBD1 (5 bases). CDR1 and CDR2 from the germline V gene are MNHEY and SMNVEV (reference sequence). Deletions cut 8 bases from V and 8 bases from J, with 21 bases between. The CDR3 is 14 amino acids. The CDR3 spells CASRSWGDLGGYTF. CDR3 DNA: TGTGCCAGCCGGTCATGGGGGGATCTAGGGGGCTACACCTTC.

V gene TRBV25-1 combines with J gene TRBJ1-1; no reliable D call. Deletions cut 4 bases from V and 0 bases from J, with 15 bases between. The length of the CDR3 is 16 residues. Germline CDR1 and CDR2: MGHDK and SYGVNS. This CDR3 reads CASSAVKTAMNTEAFF. As DNA, the CDR3 is TGTGCCAGCAGTGCGGTTAAAACAGCAATGAACACTGAAGCTTTCTTT.

The chain is built from TRBV5-4 and TRBJ2-3; TRBD2 matches at 14 bases. The CDR3 covers 17 residues. Germline CDR1 SGHNT, CDR2 YYREEE (reference sequence). J was trimmed by 4 bases and V by 0 bases; bases with no gene match: 4. The CDR3 here is CASSLERLAGGPDTQYF. In DNA, the CDR3 is TGTGCCAGCAGCTTGGAACGACTAGCGGGGGGGCCAGATACGCAGTATTTT. The full variable domain, with the rest looked up from reference TRBV5-4 and TRBJ2-3, is ETGVTQSPTHLIKTRGQQVTLRCSSQSGHNTVSWYQQALGQGPQFIFQYYREEENGRGNFPPRFSGLQFPNYSSELNVNALELDDSALYLCASSLERLAGGPDTQYFGPGTRLTVL.

This clone was seen once. This sequence joins TRBV6-1 and TRBJ1-5; D remains ambiguous. Trimming cost V 2 bases and J 9 bases, with 17 bases left between them. The germline gives CDR1 MNHNS, CDR2 SASEGT. The CDR3 has 15 amino acids. The CDR3 region is CASSEIRVNLWPQHF. The CDR3, as DNA: TGTGCCAGCAGTGAAATTAGGGTCAACCTTTGGCCCCAGCATTTT.

Details on this clone: This specimen includes other DNA sequences encoding the same CDR3. The chain recombines TRBV11-3 with TRBJ2-1; 10 nucleotides agree with TRBD2. This CDR3 contains 15 residues. Germline lookup yields CDR1 SGHNT and CDR2 YENEEA. V was pared by 5 bases and J by 8 bases, with 9 bases of the junction left unmatched. This CDR3 is CASSLGAGGPYEQFF. CDR3 nucleotides: TGTGCCAGCAGCCTAGGAGCGGGGGGGCCATATGAGCAGTTCTTC.

The chain links TRBV6-6 to TRBJ2-1, with 10 bases aligning to TRBD2. Germline V gives CDR1 MNHNY, CDR2 SVGAGI (reference sequence). This CDR3 comprises 15 residues. J was trimmed by 6 bases and V by 0 bases; bases with no gene match: 2. CDR3 nucleotides: TGTGCCAGCAGTTACTCCGGACTAGCGGTCAATGAGCAGTTCTTC. Its translation: CASSYSGLAVNEQFF.

The genes are TRBV10-3 and TRBJ1-1; the D is unclear. This CDR3 is built from 13 residues. From germline, CDR1 is ENHRY and CDR2 SYGVKD. Trimming stripped 6 bases from V and 1 base from J, with 9 bases between. The CDR3 DNA sequence: TGTGCCATCAGACCCCGGAAGAACACTGAAGCTTTCTTT. Amino acid sequence: CAIRPRKNTEAFF.

In nucleotides, the CDR3 is TGTGCCTGGAGTGGGGGCACCGGGGAGCTGTTTTTT. Its translation: CAWSGGTGELFF. The chain combines TRBV30 with TRBJ2-2; D not resolved. V gave up 1 base and J gave up 4 bases, with 4 bases separating them. The germline V gene encodes CDR1 GTSNPN and CDR2 SVGIG (reference sequence). This CDR3 spans 12 amino acids.

The chain recombines TRBV3-1 (or the pseudogene TRBV3-2) with TRBJ2-3; a weak D match, TRBD2 (7 bases). The germline V and J ends were trimmed by 4 bases and 6 bases, with 17 bases remaining between them. This CDR3 contains 15 residues. Per germline, CDR1 LGHDT and CDR2 YNNKEL (reference sequence). The DNA for the CDR3 is TGTGCCAGCAGCCCTGGAGGGGGGGCCGGGGATACGCAGTATTTT. It specifies CASSPGGGAGDTQYF.

The chain couples TRBV2 to TRBJ2-7; 7 positions match TRBD2. V lost 6 bases, J lost 5 bases, and 10 bases stayed unmatched. The germline V gene encodes CDR1 SNHLY and CDR2 FYNNEI. The CDR3 totals 14 residues. CDR3 sequence reads: CASSWGGTGDEQYF. CDR3 DNA sequence: TGTGCCAGCAGCTGGGGGGGAACTGGCGACGAGCAGTACTTC.